A single sample gave rise to the 4 T cell receptor beta chains below, sequenced in a study of T cells after yellow fever vaccination. Via MiXCR, TCRdb re-called the 5' RACE reads, giving one row per CDR3 protein. The table shows about 120,000 distinct CDR3 sequences, with around 6.7% occurring only once. Here the sequenced sample was CD4+ T cells sorted from PBMCs, taken more than 40 days after the first yellow fever vaccination. The source is a young man who received the YFV17D yellow fever vaccine.

The J gene is TRBJ2-3, the V gene TRBV18, with TRBD2 as a possible D gene (5 bases). Trimming cost V 4 bases and J 0 bases, with 14 bases left between them. CDR3 length: 16 residues. Germline values: CDR1 KGHSH, CDR2 LQKENI. The CDR3 DNA reads as TGTGCCAGCTCACGAGCCGCGGGCGCCAGCACAGATACGCAGTATTTT. Encoded protein: CASSRAAGASTDTQYF.

This clonotype was counted ten times or more. The chain's CDR3 is CASSLTAGKETQYF. In DNA, the CDR3 is TGTGCCAGCAGCTTGACGGCGGGTAAAGAGACCCAGTACTTC. The rearrangement links TRBV5-6 to TRBJ2-5; TRBD2 might be the D (5 bases). Germline CDR1 and CDR2: SGHDT and YYEEEE. The ends were cut back, 1 base at V and 3 bases at J, with 10 bases in the middle. This CDR3 has 14 amino acids. Combining the CDR3 with reference TRBV5-6 and TRBJ2-5 gives the whole variable domain DAGVTQSPTHLIKTRGQQVTLRCSPKSGHDTVSWYQQALGQGPQFIFQYYEEEERQRGNFPDRFSGHQFPNYSSELNVNALLLGDSALYLCASSLTAGKETQYFGPGTRLLVL.

This clonotype was recorded many times. The chain couples TRBV20-1 to TRBJ2-2; TRBD1 aligns across 8 bases. The V and J ends lost 3 bases and 6 bases, in that order; junction bases with no gene match: 3. This CDR3 is built from 13 residues. The V gene's germline CDR1 is DFQATT and CDR2 SNEGSKA (reference sequence). The CDR3 DNA reads as TGCAGTGCTAGTCCGACAGGGGCCGGGGAGCTGTTTTTT. It encodes CSASPTGAGELFF.

There are many counts of this clonotype. The chain couples TRBV6-1 to TRBJ1-5, with 8 bases that match TRBD1. J was trimmed by 6 bases and V by 5 bases; bases with no gene match: 9. The CDR3 covers 15 residues. Germline values: CDR1 MNHNS, CDR2 SASEGT. CDR3 region: CASSPPGGYFQPQHF. Here the CDR3 DNA reads TGTGCCAGCAGTCCTCCAGGGGGCTATTTTCAGCCCCAGCATTTT.